This T cell receptor beta chain was sequenced in a study of blood T cells in healthy people across ages. Study results and caveats: The study regarded diversity estimates from one million T cells as underestimates.

Turning to this clonotype: Its antigen remains unidentified.

Collection of 8.5 to 10 milliliters of peripheral blood was performed for each donor. The use of a sample-barcoded 5' primer and a J-beta primer mix characterized a second PCR of roughly 6 to 11 cycles. TCRdb processed the 5' RACE reads anew with MiXCR; each CDR3 protein has one entry. Among about 1.8 million distinct CDR3 sequences, around 48% were seen once, and the ten largest hold more than 2%. This CDR3 has 14 amino acids. Germline V lookup: CDR1 SGHTA, CDR2 FQGNSA. The chain has TRBV7-2 and TRBJ2-5, with TRBD2 matching over 9 bases. Judging by the DNA end, TRBJ2-7 fits better; the J call may be wrong. This clonotype was sampled from a woman between 40 and 50 years old in good health. The specimen sequenced was blood. The CDR3 region is CASSGRGGAYEQYF. In nucleotides, the CDR3 is TGTGCCAGCAGCGGCCGCGGGGGGGCCTACGAGCAGTACTTC.